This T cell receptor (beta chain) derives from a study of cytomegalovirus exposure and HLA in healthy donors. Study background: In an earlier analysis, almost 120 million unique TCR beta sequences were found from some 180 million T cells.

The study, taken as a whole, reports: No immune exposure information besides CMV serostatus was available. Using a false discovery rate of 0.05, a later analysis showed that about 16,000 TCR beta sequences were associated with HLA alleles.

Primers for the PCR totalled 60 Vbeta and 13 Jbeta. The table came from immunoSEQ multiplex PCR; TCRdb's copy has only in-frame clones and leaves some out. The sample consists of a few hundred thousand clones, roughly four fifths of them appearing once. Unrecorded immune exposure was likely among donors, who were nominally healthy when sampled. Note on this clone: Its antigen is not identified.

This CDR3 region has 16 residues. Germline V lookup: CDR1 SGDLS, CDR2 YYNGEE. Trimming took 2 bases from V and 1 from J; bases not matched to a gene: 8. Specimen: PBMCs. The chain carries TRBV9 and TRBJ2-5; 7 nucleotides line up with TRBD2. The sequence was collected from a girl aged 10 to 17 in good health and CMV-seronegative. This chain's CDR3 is CASSVFPGRAQETQYF. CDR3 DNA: TGTGCCAGCAGCGTCTTCCCGGGGAGGGCCCAAGAGACCCAGTACTTC.